The entry that follows covers one TCR beta chain sequence. This entry is derived from a study of blood T cell repertoires in COVID-19. Study at large: Donors in the United States, Italy and Spain gave samples during acute or convalescent COVID-19.

Donors in Cohort 3 counted as recovered after two negative PCRs, clearance, or symptom resolution. Profiled with immunoSEQ multiplex PCR; TCRdb holds only in-frame clones, not every one. Of 300,000 to 450,000 clones in the sample, approximately 90% are singletons; the top ten hold 1.2%. Germline CDR1 SGHTA, CDR2 FQGTGA. Trimming took 2 bases from V and 6 from J, leaving 8 bases between them. This CDR3 contains 13 residues. The sequenced material came from PBMCs or T cells enriched from blood (not recorded which). This sequence was found in a woman aged 18-35 years who had recovered from COVID-19. J is TRBJ2-1 and V is TRBV7-3, with D possibly TRBD1 on 6 matching bases. The CDR3 region has the DNA TGTGCCAGCAGCTTAGGGGACATCAATGAGCAGTTCTTC. This codes for CASSLGDINEQFF.